In this sample, the clone carrying this T cell receptor (beta chain) turned up many times. Its antigen is unidentified. These data come from a study of T-cell reconstitution after alpha-beta-depleted transplantation in children. CDR3 length: 15 amino acids. Germline values: CDR1 SNHLY, CDR2 FYNNEI. Deletions cut 6 bases from V and 2 bases from J, with 17 bases between. Unique molecular identifiers were incorporated when the TCRbeta library was constructed. Via MiXCR, TCRdb re-called the PCR reads, giving one row per CDR3 protein. The data contain about 280,000 distinct CDR3 sequences, around a tenth of them singletons. Notes on the study in general: T cells produced anew were the main source of T-cell counts and diversity one year after transplant. Several hundred expanded graft clones reportedly supplied alpha-beta T cells about two months after transplant. Recipient T cells and thymic progenitors that survived were the source of the high TCRbeta diversity seen at day 60 in some patients.

Source: peripheral blood, taken 180 days after TCRalphabeta/CD19-depleted stem cell transplant. The gene calls are TRBV2 and TRBJ2-7; D may be TRBD2 (5 bases). The sequence came from a male patient between 2 and 15 years old who had a stem cell transplant for chronic granulomatous disease, so the T cells may come from the graft donor. This CDR3 reads CASSSHHSATYEQYF. CDR3 nucleotides: TGTGCCAGCAGCAGCCACCATAGCGCAACCTACGAGCAGTACTTC.